Presented here are 28 T cell receptor beta chains from one specimen sequenced in a study of blood T cells in healthy people across ages. Using a J-beta primer mix together with a sample-barcoded 5' primer, a second PCR was run for roughly 6 to 11 cycles. TCRdb redid the calling of the 5' RACE reads with MiXCR, one entry per CDR3 protein. Counted here are fewer than 750,000 distinct CDR3 sequences, roughly half occurring once; the ten biggest clones make up roughly 14%. Sample: blood. The receptors originated from a woman of 80 years or more in good health.

A few counts support this clonotype. V is TRBV10-3 and J is TRBJ2-1, with D perhaps given as TRBD1 or TRBD2 (6 bases each). The CDR3 contains 16 residues. V was shortened by 3 bases and J by 6 bases, with 18 bases between the two germline ends. Germline V gives CDR1 ENHRY, CDR2 SYGVKD. This CDR3 is CAISDVGGEAVNEQFF. The CDR3 DNA reads TGTGCCATCAGTGACGTGGGGGGCGAGGCAGTCAATGAGCAGTTCTTC.

This clonotype was counted many times. This sequence joins TRBV24-1 and TRBJ2-1; D remains ambiguous. Deletions cut 4 bases from V and 4 bases from J, with 10 bases between. This CDR3 comprises 14 residues. Germline CDR1 is KGHDR and CDR2 is SFDVKD. The CDR3 DNA is TGTGCCACCAGTGACCCCGAATTATACAATGAGCAGTTCTTC. This encodes CATSDPELYNEQFF.

The CDR3 coding sequence is TGTGCCAGCAGCTTGGACAGGGGGTACTACAATGAGCAGTACTTC. The encoded protein is CASSLDRGYYNEQYF. The rearrangement links TRBV5-4 to TRBJ2-5, with 8 positions matching TRBD1. The CDR3 runs 15 residues. Germline V gene lookup returns CDR1 SGHNT and CDR2 YYREEE (reference sequence). Trimming took 0 bases from V and 11 from J; bases not matched to a gene: 12.

This clonotype showed up many times. The rearrangement joins TRBV28 to TRBJ2-7, with 11 bases identical to TRBD2. Per germline, CDR1 MDHEN and CDR2 SYDVKM. This CDR3 region has 14 residues. With 6 bases clipped from V and 4 bases from J, the junction kept 5 bases outside the gene matches. The CDR3 protein is CASRLAGGTYEQYF. The DNA of the CDR3 is TGTGCCAGCAGGCTAGCGGGAGGTACATACGAGCAGTACTTC. The entire variable domain, with the rest obtained from reference TRBV28 and TRBJ2-7, is as follows: DVKVTQSSRYLVKRTGEKVFLECVQDMDHENMFWYRQDPGLGLRLIYFSYDVKMKEKGDIPEGYSVSREKKERFSLILESASTNQTSMYLCASRLAGGTYEQYFGPGTRLTVT.

The chain employs TRBV30 and TRBJ2-7; D perhaps matches TRBD2 (5 bases). The CDR3 has 14 residues. V lost 0 bases to trimming and J lost 1 base, with 10 bases between them. In germline, CDR1 is GTSNPN, CDR2 SVGIG (reference sequence). CDR3 loop: CAWSVHPGSYEQYF. DNA of the CDR3: TGTGCCTGGAGTGTACATCCGGGGTCCTACGAGCAGTACTTC. Complete variable domain (other parts from reference TRBV30 and TRBJ2-7): SQTIHQWPATLVQPVGSPLSLECTVEGTSNPNLYWYRQAAGRGLQLLFYSVGIGQISSEVPQNLSASRPQDRQFILSSKKLLLSDSGFYLCAWSVHPGSYEQYFGPGTRLTVT.

V usage is TRBV5-1 and J usage is TRBJ2-3; the match to TRBD2 covers 15 bases. CDR3 length: 18 residues. J gave up 2 bases and V 4 bases, and 8 bases lay outside the gene matches. Germline CDR1 SGHRS, CDR2 YFSETQ. In DNA, the CDR3 is TGCGCCAGCAGCAAAGAGGGACTAGCGGGGGGCGACACAGATACGCAGTATTTT. Encoded protein: CASSKEGLAGGDTDTQYF. The complete variable domain, with remaining parts taken from reference TRBV5-1 and TRBJ2-3, reads KAGVTQTPRYLIKTRGQQVTLSCSPISGHRSVSWYQQTPGQGLQFLFEYFSETQRNKGNFPGRFSGRQFSNSRSEMNVSTLELGDSALYLCASSKEGLAGGDTDTQYFGPGTRLTVL.

Comment on this clonotype: A clone one base away is much larger, so this may be a read error. The gene calls are TRBV27 and TRBJ2-5, with TRBD1 matching 7 bases. In germline, CDR1 is MNHEY, CDR2 SMNVEV (reference sequence). This CDR3 comprises 17 residues. V lost 5 bases, J lost 6 bases, and 18 bases stayed unmatched. CDR3 nucleotide sequence: TGTGCCAGCAGTGTCAGACAGGGAGCAGGGCCTCGTAAGACCCAGTACTTC. Amino acid sequence: CASSVRQGAGPRKTQYF.

The CDR3 region is CASRTGQSYGYTF. CDR3 nucleotide sequence: TGTGCCAGCAGGACGGGACAGAGCTATGGCTACACCTTC. This sequence joins TRBV6-1 and TRBJ1-2; 7 nucleotides match TRBD1. The V and J ends lost 6 bases and 4 bases, in that order; junction bases with no gene match: 5. Germline CDR1 and CDR2: MNHNS and SASEGT. The CDR3 sequence is 13 residues long.

A word on this clonotype: A much larger clone is a single base away; this may be a read error. V usage is TRBV7-2 and J usage is TRBJ2-1; D may be TRBD2 (6 bases). This CDR3 contains 16 residues. Germline assignment: CDR1 SGHTA and CDR2 FQGNSA. V lost 2 bases, J lost 13 bases, and 24 bases lay in between. As DNA, the CDR3 is TGTGCCAGCAGCTTAATGATGAGGCTGAGCCGGGAGACCCAGTTCTTC. It translates to CASSLMMRLSRETQFF.

As regards this clonotype: A single base separates this from a much larger clone, so it may be a read error. Here the CDR3 DNA reads TGCAGCGTTGGCCGGACGGGCCGGGCAGCTTTCTTT. This gives the protein CSVGRTGRAAFF. The chain links TRBV29-1 to TRBJ1-1; no clear D. The length of the CDR3 is 12 residues. The germline V gene encodes CDR1 SQVTM and CDR2 ANQGSEA. The V gene lost 4 bases and the J gene lost 10 bases, with 16 bases spanning the gap. Looking up the rest from reference TRBV29-1 and TRBJ1-1 gives the full variable domain: SAVISQKPSRDICQRGTSLTIQCQVDSQVTMMFWYRQQPGQSLTLIATANQGSEATYESGFVIDKFPISRPNLTFSTLTVSNMSPEDSSIYLCSVGRTGRAAFFGQGTRLTVV.

Ten or more counts support this clonotype. This chain connects TRBV13 to TRBJ2-7; D is unresolved. The germline V and J ends were trimmed by 3 bases and 7 bases, with 7 bases remaining between them. Germline V lookup: CDR1 PRHDT, CDR2 FYEKMQ (reference sequence). The CDR3 is made up of 11 amino acids. The CDR3 DNA reads as TGTGCCAGCAGCTTTGATCGTGAGCAGTACTTC. It codes for CASSFDREQYF.

In its sample, this clonotype was seen a few times. This chain joins TRBV3-1 and TRBJ1-5; a possible D gene is TRBD1 (6 bases). Looked up from germline, CDR1 is LGHDT and CDR2 is YNNKEL (reference sequence). This CDR3 is built from 15 residues. V was clipped by 0 bases and J by 2 bases, with 8 bases between them. The CDR3 nucleotides read TGTGCCAGCAGCCAAGATCCAGGGGGCAATCAGCCCCAGCATTTT. Amino acid sequence: CASSQDPGGNQPQHF.

This clonotype was seen many times. This chain uses TRBV27 with TRBJ2-7; D is uncertain. Between the trimmed V and J ends, which lost 3 bases and 7 bases, there was a span of 7 bases. The germline V gene encodes CDR1 MNHEY and CDR2 SMNVEV (reference sequence). This CDR3 contains 11 residues. The CDR3 spells CASSFGREQYF. The CDR3 DNA reads as TGTGCCAGCAGTTTCGGTCGGGAGCAGTACTTC.

In its sample, this clonotype was seen many times. This sequence joins TRBV7-2 and TRBJ2-1; 11 nucleotides match TRBD2. The CDR3 spans 15 residues. J was trimmed by 5 bases and V by 3 bases; bases with no gene match: 3. Germline CDR1 is SGHTA and CDR2 is FQGNSA. The CDR3 DNA follows: TGTGCCAGCAGCTTTGGACTAGCGGGTAACAATGAGCAGTTCTTC. This encodes CASSFGLAGNNEQFF.

In this sample, this clonotype turned up once. This sequence may be a read error, since a much larger clone differs from it by one base. This chain uses TRBV28 with TRBJ2-7, with D perhaps matching TRBD2 (6 bases). Per the germline V gene, CDR1 is MDHEN and CDR2 is SYDVKM. CDR3 length equals 17 residues. This CDR3 reads CAGSLRFQEGKTYEQYF. DNA of the CDR3: TGTGCCGGCAGTTTAAGGTTTCAGGAGGGCAAAACCTACGAGCAGTACTTC.

V is TRBV6-1 and J is TRBJ1-5; 9 bases align to TRBD1. The CDR3 spans 16 residues. Germline-derived CDR1 and CDR2 are MNHNS and SASEGT. V lost 7 bases, J lost 0 bases, and 7 bases stayed unmatched. In nucleotides, the CDR3 is TGTGCCAGCACTCGGACAGGGGCTTATAGCAATCAGCCCCAGCATTTT. Amino acid sequence: CASTRTGAYSNQPQHF.

This clonotype has ten or more counts. The chain combines TRBV29-1 with TRBJ2-3; 8 bases line up with TRBD2. The CDR3 runs to 15 residues. With 4 bases clipped from V and 2 bases from J, the junction kept 8 bases outside the gene matches. Germline V lookup: CDR1 SQVTM, CDR2 ANQGSEA. The CDR3 coding sequence is TGCAGCGTTGGAGAGTTGCGGGGGGACACAGATACGCAGTATTTT. It yields the protein CSVGELRGDTDTQYF.

This clonotype has a single count. This chain links TRBV25-1 with TRBJ2-5; either TRBD1 or TRBD2 may supply D (5 bases each). Germline V gene data show CDR1 as MGHDK and CDR2 as SYGVNS. The V gene lost 8 bases and the J gene lost 7 bases, with 20 bases spanning the gap. This CDR3 is 14 amino acids long. The CDR3 nucleotides read TGTGCCAGCGTCTCAGGGTCCCTGGGACGGACCCAGTACTTC. Protein: CASVSGSLGRTQYF.

This clonotype was detected many times. The chain has TRBV7-9 and TRBJ2-7; 9 nucleotides line up with TRBD1. The CDR3 extends over 14 amino acids. V was clipped by 2 bases and J by 3 bases; unmatched bases: 2. CDR1 is SEHNR and CDR2 is FQNEAQ in the germline V gene (reference sequence). CDR3 amino acids: CASSLRTGDYEQYF. The CDR3 DNA follows: TGTGCCAGCAGCTTAAGGACAGGGGACTACGAGCAGTACTTC. Supplemented by reference TRBV7-9 and TRBJ2-7, the full variable domain reads DTGVSQNPRHKITKRGQNVTFRCDPISEHNRLYWYRQTLGQGPEFLTYFQNEAQLEKSRLLSDRFSAERPKGSFSTLEIQRTEQGDSAMYLCASSLRTGDYEQYFGPGTRLTVT.

Many counts were recorded for this clonotype. The chain links TRBV28 to TRBJ2-1, with 8 bases lining up with TRBD2. Germline V gene sequence: CDR1 MDHEN, CDR2 SYDVKM. CDR3 length: 14 amino acids. The J segment lost 4 bases and the V segment lost 7 bases, leaving 6 bases of the junction unmatched. In nucleotides, the CDR3 is TGTGCCAGCATTGCGGGGGGTTCTTACAATGAGCAGTTCTTC. Protein sequence: CASIAGGSYNEQFF.

The genes are TRBV12-3 or TRBV12-4 and TRBJ2-3, with TRBD2 identical over 7 bases. The CDR3 covers 15 residues. Losses at the gene ends were 8 bases for V and 1 base for J; bases not matched to a gene: 9. This CDR3 reads CASHRTGGGTDTQYF. In DNA, the CDR3 is TGTGCCAGCCACCGTACGGGGGGAGGCACAGATACGCAGTATTTT.

This clonotype has at least ten counts. This chain joins TRBV5-1 and TRBJ2-3; D may be TRBD1 (6 bases). V gave up 6 bases and J gave up 2 bases, with 13 bases separating them. The CDR3 sequence is 14 residues long. Germline CDR1 reads SGHRS; CDR2 reads YFSETQ. Written as DNA, the CDR3 is TGCGCCAGCAAGGTGGGGGCCATCACAGATACGCAGTATTTT. Translated, it gives CASKVGAITDTQYF.

The chain links TRBV15 to TRBJ2-6; maybe TRBD2 (6 bases). The CDR3 runs to 16 residues. CDR1 is LNHNV and CDR2 is YYDKDF in the germline V gene (reference sequence). Trimming removed 7 bases from V and 1 base from J, with 14 bases in between. CDR3: CATTTGGSSGANVLTF. DNA for the CDR3: TGTGCCACCACCACCGGGGGAAGTTCTGGGGCCAACGTCCTGACTTTC.

This clonotype was detected once. The chain joins TRBV7-2 to TRBJ1-4, with D perhaps TRBD1 (6 bases). Trimming took off 4 bases at V and 5 bases at J, with 14 bases between the two ends. This CDR3 has 15 residues. Germline V gene data show CDR1 as SGHTA and CDR2 as FQGNSA. The CDR3 region is CASSWGGAGNEKLFF. Here the CDR3 DNA reads TGTGCCAGCAGCTGGGGGGGGGCCGGAAATGAAAAACTGTTTTTT.

This clonotype was counted only a few times. The rearrangement uses TRBV7-3 and TRBJ2-2, with a tentative D call TRBD2 (7 bases). Trimming removed 2 bases at V and 7 bases at J, with 17 bases between. Germline V gene sequence: CDR1 SGHTA, CDR2 FQGTGA. This CDR3 comprises 16 residues. The CDR3 is CASSLRGAAYSGELFF. As DNA, the CDR3 is TGTGCCAGCAGCTTACGGGGGGCCGCTTACAGCGGGGAGCTGTTTTTT.

The gene calls are TRBV7-9 and TRBJ2-1; TRBD2 aligns across 13 bases. After removal of 5 bases from V and 5 bases from J, the junction contained 9 bases not matched to a gene. Germline loops: CDR1 SEHNR, CDR2 FQNEAQ (reference sequence). This CDR3 region has 17 residues. The CDR3 is CASSPRRLAGGHNEQFF. CDR3 DNA: TGTGCCAGCAGCCCCCGACGACTAGCGGGAGGCCACAATGAGCAGTTCTTC.

The chain couples TRBV6-2 or TRBV6-3 to TRBJ1-5; D ambiguous. The CDR3 runs to 14 residues. V lost 2 bases to trimming and J lost 3 bases, with 8 bases between them. Germline V gives CDR1 MNHEY, CDR2 SVGEGT. In DNA, the CDR3 is TGTGCCAGCAGTTACGAGGAGAACAATCAGCCCCAGCATTTT. Translation gives CASSYEENNQPQHF.

The gene calls are TRBV4-2 and TRBJ1-4, with D hard to call. Germline-derived CDR1 and CDR2 are LGHNA and YNFKEQ. Trimming left V 3 bases short and J 7 bases short, with 12 bases between. This CDR3 is 14 amino acids long. CDR3 sequence: CASSQKGGGEKLFF. For the CDR3, the DNA is TGTGCCAGCAGCCAGAAGGGTGGTGGTGAAAAACTGTTTTTT.